This TCR beta chain came from a study of identical twins. Unique molecular identifiers were present on cDNA, and template switching added a universal primer site. TCRdb re-analysed the 5' RACE reads in MiXCR, keeping a single row per CDR3 protein. Seen here are under 900,000 distinct CDR3 sequences, 9% to 15% observed once, and the top ten hold about 1.5%. Another study also made use of these data, one on yellow fever vaccine responses in identical twins. As that report states: Twins reportedly had a vaccine T cell response that seemed partly convergent, partly personalized.

Specimen: PBMCs. The TCR sequence derives from a woman between 18 and 29 years old in good health.

The CDR3 is CASSGQGASLRGETQYF. CDR3 DNA sequence: TGTGCCAGCTCAGGACAGGGGGCGAGTTTGAGGGGAGAGACCCAGTACTTC. The chain uses TRBV6-1 and TRBJ2-5, with 11 bases aligning to TRBD1. The V gene's germline CDR1 is MNHNS and CDR2 SASEGT. V lost 8 bases, J lost 4 bases, and 15 bases stayed unmatched. The CDR3 sequence is 17 residues long.